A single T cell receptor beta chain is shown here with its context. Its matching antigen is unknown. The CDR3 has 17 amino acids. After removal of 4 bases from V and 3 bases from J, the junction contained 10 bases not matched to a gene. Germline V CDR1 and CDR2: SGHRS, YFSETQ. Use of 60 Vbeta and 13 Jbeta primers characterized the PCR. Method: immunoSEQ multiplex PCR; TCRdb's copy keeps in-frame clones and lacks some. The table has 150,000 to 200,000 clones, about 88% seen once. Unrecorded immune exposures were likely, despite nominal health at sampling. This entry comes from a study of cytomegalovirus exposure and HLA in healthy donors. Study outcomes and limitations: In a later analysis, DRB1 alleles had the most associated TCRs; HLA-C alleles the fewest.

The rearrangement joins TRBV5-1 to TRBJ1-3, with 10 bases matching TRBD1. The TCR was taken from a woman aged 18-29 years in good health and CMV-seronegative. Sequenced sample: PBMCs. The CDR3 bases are TGCGCCAGCAGCCCGGCACCAGGACAGGGGGGTGGAAACACCATATATTTT. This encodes CASSPAPGQGGGNTIYF.